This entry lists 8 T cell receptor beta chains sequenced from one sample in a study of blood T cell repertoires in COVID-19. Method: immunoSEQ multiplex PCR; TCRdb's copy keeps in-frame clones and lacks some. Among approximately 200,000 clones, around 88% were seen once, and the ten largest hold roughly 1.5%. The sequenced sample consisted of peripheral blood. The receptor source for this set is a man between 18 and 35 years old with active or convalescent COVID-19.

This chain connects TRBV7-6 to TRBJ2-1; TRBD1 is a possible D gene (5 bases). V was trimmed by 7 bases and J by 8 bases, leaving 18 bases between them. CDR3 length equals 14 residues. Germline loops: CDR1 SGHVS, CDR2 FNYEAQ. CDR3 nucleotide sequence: TGTGCCAGCACCCCAAGGCAGGGCCCCGATGAGCAGTTCTTC. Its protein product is CASTPRQGPDEQFF.

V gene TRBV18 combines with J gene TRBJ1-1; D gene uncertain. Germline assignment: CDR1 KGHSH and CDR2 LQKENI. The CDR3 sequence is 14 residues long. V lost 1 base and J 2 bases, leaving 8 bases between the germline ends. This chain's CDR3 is CASSPQRSNTEAFF. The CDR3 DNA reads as TGTGCCAGCTCACCACAGCGGAGTAACACTGAAGCTTTCTTT.

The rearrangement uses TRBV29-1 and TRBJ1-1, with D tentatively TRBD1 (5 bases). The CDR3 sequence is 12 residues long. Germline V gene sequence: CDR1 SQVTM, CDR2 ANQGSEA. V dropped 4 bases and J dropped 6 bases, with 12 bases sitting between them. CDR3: CSVGSRAAEAFF. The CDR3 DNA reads TGCAGCGTTGGGTCCAGGGCCGCTGAAGCTTTCTTT. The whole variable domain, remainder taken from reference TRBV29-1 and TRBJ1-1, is SAVISQKPSRDICQRGTSLTIQCQVDSQVTMMFWYRQQPGQSLTLIATANQGSEATYESGFVIDKFPISRPNLTFSTLTVSNMSPEDSSIYLCSVGSRAAEAFFGQGTRLTVV.

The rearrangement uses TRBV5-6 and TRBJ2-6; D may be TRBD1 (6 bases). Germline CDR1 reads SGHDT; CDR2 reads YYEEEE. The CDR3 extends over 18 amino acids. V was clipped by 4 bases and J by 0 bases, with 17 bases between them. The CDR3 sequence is CASSPWDTAVSGANVLTF. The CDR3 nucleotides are TGTGCCAGCAGCCCGTGGGACACCGCAGTCTCTGGGGCCAACGTCCTGACTTTC.

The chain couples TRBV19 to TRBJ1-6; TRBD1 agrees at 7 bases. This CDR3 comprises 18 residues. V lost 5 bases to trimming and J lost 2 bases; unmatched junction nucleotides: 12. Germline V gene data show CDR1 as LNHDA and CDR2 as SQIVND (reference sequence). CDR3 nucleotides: TGTGCCAGTAGTCTGACTTCTCCACAGGGGCCCTATAATTCACCCCTCCACTTT. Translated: CASSLTSPQGPYNSPLHF.

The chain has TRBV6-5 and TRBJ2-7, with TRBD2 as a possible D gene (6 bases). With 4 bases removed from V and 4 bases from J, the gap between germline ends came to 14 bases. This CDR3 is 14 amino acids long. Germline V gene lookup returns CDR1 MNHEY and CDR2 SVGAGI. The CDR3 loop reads CASSWSSESYEQYF. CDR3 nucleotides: TGTGCCAGCAGTTGGTCTAGCGAGAGTTACGAGCAGTACTTC.

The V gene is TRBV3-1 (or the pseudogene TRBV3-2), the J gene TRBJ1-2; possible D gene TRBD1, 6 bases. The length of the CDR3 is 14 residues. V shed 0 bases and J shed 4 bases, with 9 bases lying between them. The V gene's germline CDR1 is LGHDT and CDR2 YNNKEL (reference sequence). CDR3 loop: CASSQEQGSYGYTF. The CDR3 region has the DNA TGTGCCAGCAGCCAAGAGCAGGGGTCCTATGGCTACACCTTC.

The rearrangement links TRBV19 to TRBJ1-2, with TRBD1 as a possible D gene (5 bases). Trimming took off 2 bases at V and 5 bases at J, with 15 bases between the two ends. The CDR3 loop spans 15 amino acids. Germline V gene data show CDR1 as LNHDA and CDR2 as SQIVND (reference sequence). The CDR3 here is CASSINPSREYGYTF. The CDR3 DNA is TGTGCCAGTAGTATAAACCCGTCCAGGGAATATGGCTACACCTTC.